This T cell receptor (beta chain) stems from a study of T cells after yellow fever vaccination. The sample holds many counts of this clonotype. For TCR, cDNA came from 5'RACE template switching, which added a universal primer site and UMIs. MiXCR, applied by TCRdb to the 5' RACE reads, yields one record per CDR3 protein. The sample yields roughly 120,000 distinct CDR3 sequences, 6% to 8% seen once. V shed 7 bases and J shed 3 bases, with 6 bases lying between them. Germline CDR1 KGHDR, CDR2 SFDVKD. The CDR3 has 11 residues. The source material was CD4+ T cells sorted from PBMCs, sampled 10 days after the first yellow fever vaccination. The chain combines TRBV24-1 with TRBJ2-7; D remains ambiguous. The receptor was isolated from a man aged 18-30 years who received the YFV17D yellow fever vaccine. The CDR3 bases are TGTGCCACCAGCGGCTACTACGAGCAGTACTTC. It codes for CATSGYYEQYF.